Below, one TCR beta chain is given with its context. The antigen is unknown. The data are from a study of cytomegalovirus exposure and HLA in healthy donors. Study-level points and caveats: In vitro experiments confirmed that three CMV-associated chains were specific for CMV antigens.

The PCR made use of 60 Vbeta and 13 Jbeta primers. Repertoires were generated with immunoSEQ multiplex PCR, while TCRdb's copy carries only in-frame clones and drops some. This repertoire comprises fewer than 35,000 clones; its ten largest clones make up around 4.9%. The sequencing sample was made of PBMCs. The origin of this receptor is a female donor in good health and CMV-seronegative.

CDR3: CSAVVNTEAFF. The CDR3, as DNA: TGCAGTGCTGTAGTGAACACTGAAGCTTTCTTT. The gene calls are TRBV20-1 and TRBJ1-1; D gene uncertain. Trimming removed 5 bases at V and 0 bases at J, with 4 bases between. CDR3 size: 11 residues. Germline CDR1 is DFQATT and CDR2 is SNEGSKA (reference sequence).